The next 22 T cell receptor beta chains were all read from a single sample in a study of naive and memory T cell subsets. Two oligonucleotides, mixed equimolar, formed the beta constant-region primer covering TRBC1 and TRBC2. Nested alpha and beta constant-region primers with the SP2 primer drove four PCR rounds on ligated cDNA. MiXCR, run by TCRdb on the UMI-ligation and nested PCR reads, gives a single entry per CDR3 protein. The sample holds about 120,000 distinct CDR3 sequences, 36% seen once. The sample consisted of central memory CD4+ T cells from blood. These receptors were obtained from a human donor in good health.

A remark on this clonotype: At one end the junction does not follow the germline gene, possibly because of a read error. The chain recombines TRBV7-9 with TRBJ2-3; D is possibly TRBD1 or TRBD2 (5 bases each). Germline CDR1 and CDR2: SEHNR and FQNEAQ (reference sequence). The CDR3 runs 10 residues. In DNA form, the CDR3 reads TGTGCCAGCAGCTTCTGGGACCTTTCATTT. Its protein product is CASSFWDLSF.

The chain has TRBV20-1 and TRBJ2-1; 9 bases align to TRBD2. The CDR3 is 15 residues long. Germline CDR1 and CDR2: DFQATT and SNEGSKA (reference sequence). DNA of the CDR3: TGCAGCGCCCACCCTGGACTAGCGTACTACAATGAGCAGTTCTTC. Protein: CSAHPGLAYYNEQFF.

This clonotype was counted only a few times. The chain carries TRBV28 and TRBJ1-5, with a weak D call TRBD1 (5 bases). Between the trimmed V and J ends, which lost 6 bases and 4 bases, there was a span of 7 bases. The CDR3 spans 12 residues. CDR1 and CDR2 (germline): MDHEN, SYDVKM. CDR3 residues: CASRTANQPQHF. DNA for the CDR3: TGTGCCAGCAGGACAGCTAATCAGCCCCAGCATTTT.

The chain joins TRBV7-6 to TRBJ2-5; 13 nucleotides line up with TRBD2. The CDR3 consists of 16 residues. Germline CDR1 is SGHVS and CDR2 is FNYEAQ. Unmatched junction bases numbered 2, after V lost 3 bases and J lost 1 base. CDR3 sequence: CASSLGLAGRQETQYF. CDR3 bases: TGTGCCAGCAGCTTGGGACTAGCGGGACGCCAAGAGACCCAGTACTTC.

Only a few counts were recorded for this clonotype. The rearrangement joins TRBV20-1 to TRBJ2-3; D perhaps matches TRBD2 (6 bases). CDR1 DFQATT and CDR2 SNEGSKA come from the germline V gene (reference sequence). This CDR3 spans 18 amino acids. V shed 5 bases and J shed 6 bases, with 30 bases lying between them. For the CDR3, the DNA is TGCAGTGCTTCCTCTGCGGAGGGCCTTGGTTTTATGGGGGATACGCAGTATTTT. This sequence encodes CSASSAEGLGFMGDTQYF.

The chain combines TRBV11-2 with TRBJ1-2; D uncertain. Germline CDR1 is SGHAT and CDR2 is FQNNGV. The CDR3 length is 13 residues. V gave up 5 bases and J gave up 4 bases, with 11 bases separating them. The DNA of the CDR3 is TGTGCCAGCAGCGTGTATGAGTCCTATGGCTACACCTTC. Protein sequence: CASSVYESYGYTF.

This clonotype was picked up a small number of times. The chain joins TRBV2 to TRBJ2-2; D is undetermined. The germline gives CDR1 SNHLY, CDR2 FYNNEI. The V gene lost 6 bases and the J gene lost 3 bases, with 5 bases spanning the gap. The CDR3 extends over 12 amino acids. CDR3 amino acids: CASRRYTGELFF. The CDR3 coding sequence is TGTGCCAGCAGGCGGTACACCGGGGAGCTGTTTTTT.

The chain joins TRBV7-2 to TRBJ1-5; D is unresolved. The CDR3 is made up of 15 amino acids. Trimming stripped 4 bases from V and 2 bases from J, with 12 bases between. Germline CDR1 SGHTA, CDR2 FQGNSA. DNA of the CDR3: TGTGCCAGCAGCTCCGAAGGTCTCGGCAATCAGCCCCAGCATTTT. It encodes CASSSEGLGNQPQHF.

The chain employs TRBV20-1 and TRBJ2-1; tentative D call: TRBD2 (7 bases). The V gene lost 8 bases and the J gene lost 8 bases, with 19 bases spanning the gap. This CDR3 spans 13 amino acids. Per the germline V gene, CDR1 is DFQATT and CDR2 is SNEGSKA (reference sequence). CDR3 amino acids: CSSGVSGTHEQFF. Written as DNA, the CDR3 is TGCAGTTCAGGGGTAAGCGGGACGCATGAGCAGTTCTTC.

The chain employs TRBV20-1 and TRBJ2-7; 8 nucleotides align to TRBD2. Per the germline V gene, CDR1 is DFQATT and CDR2 is SNEGSKA (reference sequence). CDR3 length: 15 amino acids. CDR3 in amino acids: CSATVGGGFSYEQYF. DNA of the CDR3: TGCAGCGCCACGGTCGGGGGGGGCTTCTCCTACGAGCAGTACTTC.

This clonotype was observed a handful of times. V is TRBV29-1 and J is TRBJ2-3; tentative D call: TRBD2 (5 bases). The CDR3 runs 13 residues. Between the trimmed V and J ends, which lost 4 bases and 2 bases, there was a span of 10 bases. Germline V CDR1 and CDR2: SQVTM, ANQGSEA. The CDR3 sequence: CSVVGLNTDTQYF. The CDR3 bases are TGCAGCGTTGTCGGACTCAACACAGATACGCAGTATTTT.

Comment on this clonotype: The junction departs from germline at one end; a sequencing error may be responsible. CDR3 amino acids: CSAKGEFSDQPQHF. The CDR3 DNA is TGCAGTGCTAAGGGAGAATTTAGCGATCAGCCCCAGCATTTT. V usage is TRBV20-1 and J usage is TRBJ1-5; no reliable D call. The CDR3 contains 14 residues. CDR1 DFQATT and CDR2 SNEGSKA come from the germline V gene (reference sequence).

This clonotype turned up a few times. The chain recombines TRBV15 with TRBJ2-3, with D uncertain. Germline assignment: CDR1 LNHNV and CDR2 YYDKDF (reference sequence). The length of the CDR3 is 13 residues. The V and J ends lost 6 bases and 5 bases respectively, with 12 bases between them. The CDR3 bases are TGTGCCACCAGGGTCGGAGCAATAGATACGCAGTATTTT. It specifies CATRVGAIDTQYF.

Only a few counts were recorded for this clonotype. The chain is built from TRBV2 and TRBJ1-6, with 7 bases matching TRBD1. Germline CDR1 and CDR2: SNHLY and FYNNEI. The CDR3 has 14 residues. V dropped 8 bases and J dropped 7; count of bases not matched to a gene: 8. The CDR3 sequence: CASVSPGQNSPLHF. CDR3 nucleotides: TGTGCCAGCGTCTCGCCGGGACAGAATTCACCCCTCCACTTT.

V is TRBV5-1 and J is TRBJ1-1; 9 positions match TRBD1. Germline V gene sequence: CDR1 SGHRS, CDR2 YFSETQ. The CDR3 sequence is 15 residues long. After removal of 4 bases from V and 11 bases from J, the junction contained 15 bases not matched to a gene. As DNA, the CDR3 is TGCGCCAGCAGCAACACCGGGACAGGGACTTTTAGCGCTTTCTTT. It specifies CASSNTGTGTFSAFF.

The gene calls are TRBV7-8 and TRBJ1-1, with 7 bases fitting TRBD1. With V trimmed by 3 bases and J by 0 bases, 7 bases remained unmatched. The germline V gene encodes CDR1 SGHVS and CDR2 FQNEAQ. CDR3 length equals 16 residues. CDR3 DNA: TGTGCCAGCAGCTTTCCCCGGGACAGTATGAACACTGAAGCTTTCTTT. Protein product: CASSFPRDSMNTEAFF.

This clonotype showed up just a few times. This chain connects TRBV6-5 to TRBJ2-3; the match to TRBD2 covers 7 bases. CDR1 MNHEY and CDR2 SVGAGI come from the germline V gene. The CDR3 consists of 14 residues. V lost 7 bases to trimming and J lost 2 bases; unmatched junction nucleotides: 6. The CDR3 bases are TGTGCCAGCACCACCGGGACTAACACAGATACGCAGTATTTT. This gives the protein CASTTGTNTDTQYF.

This rearrangement joins TRBV6-5 to TRBJ2-1; no reliable D call. This CDR3 is built from 15 residues. The V end was cut by 2 bases, the J end by 0 bases, with 8 bases between. Germline V CDR1 and CDR2: MNHEY, SVGAGI. CDR3 region: CASSYNSYSYNEQFF. The CDR3, as DNA: TGTGCCAGCAGTTACAACAGTTACTCCTACAATGAGCAGTTCTTC.

This clonotype was recorded many times. J is TRBJ2-3 and V is TRBV3-1; D is uncertain. There are 13 residues in the CDR3. Germline assignment: CDR1 LGHDT and CDR2 YNNKEL (reference sequence). V was trimmed by 4 bases and J by 2 bases, leaving 7 bases between them. This CDR3 is CASSLPPTDTQYF. The CDR3 DNA follows: TGTGCCAGCAGCCTCCCTCCCACAGATACGCAGTATTTT.

This clonotype showed up just a few times. The chain recombines TRBV6-6 with TRBJ1-2; TRBD1 matches at 7 bases. CDR1 and CDR2 from the germline V gene are MNHNY and SVGAGI (reference sequence). CDR3 length: 13 amino acids. With V trimmed by 10 bases and J by 7 bases, 12 bases remained unmatched. The DNA of the CDR3 is TGTGCCACCCCCCGGGGAGGGGGCAGTGGCTACACCTTC. This gives the protein CATPRGGGSGYTF.

The rearrangement links TRBV19 to TRBJ2-1; the match to TRBD1 covers 9 bases. Germline V CDR1 and CDR2: LNHDA, SQIVND (reference sequence). This CDR3 has 17 residues. The trim removed 7 bases at V and 1 base at J, leaving 11 bases unmatched. As DNA, the CDR3 is TGTGCCAGTACTCGATGGGGGGACAGGGTTTCCTACAATGAGCAGTTCTTC. It specifies CASTRWGDRVSYNEQFF.

This sequence joins TRBV29-1 and TRBJ2-1; D gene ambiguous. This CDR3 region has 11 residues. With 2 bases removed from V and 4 bases from J, the gap between germline ends came to 3 bases. Germline loops: CDR1 SQVTM, CDR2 ANQGSEA. The CDR3 region is CSVEKYNEQFF. In nucleotides, the CDR3 is TGCAGCGTTGAAAAGTACAATGAGCAGTTCTTC.